This paragraph covers one TCR beta chain sequence. No cognate antigen has been identified for it. No much larger clonotype is one base removed from it; base qualities were not supplied. From each donor, a single peripheral blood sample of around 120 mL on average was drawn into heparinised tubes. A BD FACSAria II was used to sort naive, central memory, regulatory and stem cell-like memory CD4+ T cells with a panel that included CD45RO, CCR7, CD25, CD127, CD95 and CD27. Purity was above 95% for every sorted population. PBMCs were isolated immediately by Lymphoprep density gradient centrifugation and stained directly without culture. To minimize batch effects, samples were stained and sorted in pairs, one healthy donor with one patient per experiment. The entire amount of isolated RNA was reverse transcribed using the High Capacity cDNA Reverse Transcription Kit, so the sequenced TCRB transcripts were expressed ones. Deep immunoSEQ sequencing was performed on naive, central memory and regulatory T cell samples, with an average of roughly 3.3 million total reads per sample. Sorted cells were lysed in RLT buffer, and RNA was extracted using DNase-treated RNeasy Micro or Mini kits according to cell number. Each cell subset was processed on its own to prevent cross-contamination, while patient and healthy donor samples were processed together. TCRB sequences were amplified from cDNA with the immunoSEQ multiplex PCR, producing 87-bp fragments spanning the CDR3 region. Amplicons were sequenced on the Illumina HiSeq platform. Concerning the study's data processing: Synthetic template baselines were used to correct PCR bias computationally, reads within Hamming distance 2 were collapsed together, and singletons that could not be merged were discarded. Reads were aligned against IMGT so that V, D and J genes, CDR3 length and insertions or deletions at six rearrangement sites could be assigned. Clonotype counts were normalized to sorted cell number within each subset before computing true diversity and Gini coefficients with the tcR R package. The overlap coefficient, calculated on TCRB nucleotide sequences, was used to measure repertoire sharing. As a proxy for the pre-selection repertoire, out-of-frame TCRB sequences from naive cells were analyzed. TCRdb holds this immuneACCESS table with in-frame rearrangements only. Some clones are missing; in checked studies, unresolved V genes explain under half, and the rest has no known cause. Clone size and V and J calls were adopted from that table, with D and trimming inferred from the DNA. The sample table lists more than 250,000 clones, roughly 21% of them with a count of one. In total, the top ten clones hold about 0.028% of the sample.

The sample comes from a study of beta chain features in type 1 diabetes (dated by TCRdb to 2017 to 2018). Study-wide context: Mean age, gender distribution, total cell number and subset yield did not differ between patients and healthy donors. The study compared TCRB repertoires of sorted circulating CD4+ T cell subsets between recently diagnosed type 1 diabetes patients and matched healthy donors. Regulatory and stem cell-like memory subsets were isolated from only 8 patients and roughly 8 healthy donors, whereas naive and central memory subsets came from all 28 donors. Across all samples, some 99 million sorted cells were examined, and cell number per subset correlated strongly with RNA yield. Results the study describes overall, beyond this receptor: In all four CD4+ subsets, TCRB CDR3 length was moderately but significantly shorter in type 1 diabetes patients. Because small numbers of individuals were included in the HLA sub-analyses, any influence of HLA type on TCRB rearrangement was left unresolved. Naive, central memory and regulatory TCRB repertoires appeared more similar among patients than among healthy donors. Because cDNA rather than genomic DNA was sequenced, highly expressing activated cells could have been over-represented, although no difference in activation and CD3 levels was found between groups. Fewer insertions and more nucleotide deletions at VDJ recombination sites were observed in patients with type 1 diabetes, implying thymic rearrangement abnormalities. PCR may preferentially amplify shorter templates, but because patient and control samples were amplified and corrected together, any resulting skew would affect both groups equally.

Between the V and J ends, shortened by 4 bases and 2 bases respectively, the junction contains 12 bases. Including the terminal cysteine and phenylalanine, the CDR3 comprises 16 residues. The sequence is cut down to CDR3 DNA, 48 bases in frame from base 1. The sequence was collected from a woman in her thirties or forties with type 1 diabetes. The chain joins TRBV23-1 to TRBJ1-6, with no D gene named confidently. TRBV23-1 is reported as an ORF; its role is uncertain. Sequencing input: naive CD4+ T cells from blood. This sample's cell subset or site label indicates: true naive CD4+ T cells. The base sequence is TGCGCCAGCAGTCTTGGGCAGGCGACCTATAATTCACCCCTCCACTTT. This gives the protein CASSLGQATYNSPLHF.